This T cell receptor (beta chain) originates from a study of cytomegalovirus exposure and HLA in healthy donors. The study, taken as a whole, reports: A few chains linked to CMV were shown in vitro to be specific for CMV antigens.

With regard to this clone: The antigen is undetermined.

J lost 4 bases, V lost 4 bases, and 6 bases had no gene match. CDR3 size: 15 residues. The germline V gene has CDR1 SEHNR and CDR2 FQNEAQ (reference sequence). The PCR ran on 60 Vbeta and 13 Jbeta primers. Using immunoSEQ multiplex PCR, the repertoire was profiled, and TCRdb retains in-frame clones only, with some absent. Of some 100,000 clones listed, 65% to 75% are singletons. Sequencing was carried out using PBMCs. This sequence joins TRBV7-9 and TRBJ1-3, with TRBD1 identical over 8 bases. This clonotype was obtained from a woman aged 18-35 years in good health and CMV-seropositive. CDR3 bases: TGTGCCAGCAGCTCCACAGGGGGTAGCGGAAACACCATATATTTT. Its protein is CASSSTGGSGNTIYF.